This TCR beta chain was retrieved from a study of blood T cell repertoires in COVID-19. Per the germline V gene, CDR1 is LNHDA and CDR2 is SQIVND (reference sequence). Trimming stripped 1 base from V and 11 bases from J, with 9 bases between. The CDR3 sequence is 12 residues long. How the authors handled the data: By means of reference gene primer amplification, nucleated cell counts were estimated. TCRdb keeps only in-frame clones here, not all; method: immunoSEQ multiplex PCR. V, J and clone size are taken as reported in that table, and D and trimming were inferred from the DNA itself. Here the sample spans 300,000 to 400,000 clones, about 85% being singletons. All enrollees were roughly 18 to 100 years old and from about two dozen US areas. Cohorts were assigned according to the clinical history that participants reported. A COVID-19 case was met by exposed participants within 2 weeks before study entry.

The V call is TRBV19, the J call TRBJ1-5; no clear D gene. This receptor was identified in a young woman who had been exposed to COVID-19. The sample comprised PBMCs or T cells enriched from blood (not recorded which). The CDR3 is CASSIGDRAQHF. CDR3 sequence (DNA): TGTGCCAGTAGTATAGGAGATAGAGCCCAGCATTTT.